Sequencing of this TCR beta chain was carried out in a study of cytomegalovirus exposure and HLA in healthy donors. Use of 60 Vbeta and 13 Jbeta primers characterized the PCR. Method: immunoSEQ multiplex PCR; TCRdb's copy keeps in-frame clones and lacks some. The repertoire includes more than 110,000 clones, 80% of them detected once, and approximately 6.3% sits in the top ten. Trimming cost V 9 bases and J 2 bases; bases outside gene matches: 12. The CDR3 runs to 15 residues. Germline V lookup: CDR1 LNHDA, CDR2 SQIVND (reference sequence). Comments on this clone: The antigen remains undetermined.

Study conclusions and caveats: Reportedly, cytomegalovirus status was diagnosed with high sensitivity and specificity. In a later analysis, several top co-occurrence clusters appeared linked to parvovirus B19, influenza, CMV and Epstein-Barr virus.

V usage is TRBV19 and J usage is TRBJ1-1, with 7 bases identical to TRBD1. The source is a man in his forties in good health and CMV-seropositive. The sequenced sample consisted of PBMCs. CDR3 sequence (DNA): TGTGCCAGCCGTCCGGGACAGCTCATAAACACTGAAGCTTTCTTT. It yields the protein CASRPGQLINTEAFF.